Each of the 20 T cell receptor beta chains below was sequenced from the same sample in a study of blood T cell repertoires in COVID-19. Profiling relied on immunoSEQ multiplex PCR, and the TCRdb table lists in-frame clones only, not all of them. The sample includes about 230,000 clones, about nine tenths of them seen just once. Sequenced: PBMCs or T cells enriched from blood (not recorded which). These receptors came from a man younger than 30 who had recovered from COVID-19.

V is TRBV10-2 and J is TRBJ1-1, with 8 positions matching TRBD1. V lost 8 bases, J lost 4 bases, and 6 bases stayed unmatched. CDR3 length: 13 residues. Germline lookup yields CDR1 WSHSY and CDR2 SAAADI. CDR3 residues: CASGPQGATEAFF. Here the CDR3 DNA reads TGCGCCAGCGGACCCCAGGGGGCCACTGAAGCTTTCTTT.

The chain has TRBV7-2 and TRBJ2-5; TRBD2 matches 10 bases. This CDR3 is built from 19 residues. V was clipped by 4 bases and J by 5 bases; unmatched bases: 19. CDR1 is SGHTA and CDR2 is FQGNSA in the germline V gene. The CDR3 sequence is CASSSIVWGQRGGRETQYF. DNA for the CDR3: TGTGCCAGCAGCTCGATAGTATGGGGACAGCGGGGGGGCCGCGAGACCCAGTACTTC.

Regarding this clone: The same CDR3 also results from other DNA sequences found in this sample. The chain joins TRBV12-3 or TRBV12-4 to TRBJ1-2, with a weak D call TRBD1 (5 bases). CDR3 length: 11 residues. V lost 2 bases to trimming and J lost 7 bases, with 5 bases between them. CDR3 DNA: TGTGCCAGCAGTTTAAGGGGTGGCTACACCTTC. Translated: CASSLRGGYTF.

The genes are TRBV11-3 and TRBJ2-3; D uncertain. The CDR3 is 15 amino acids. Germline V gives CDR1 SGHNT, CDR2 YENEEA. V lost 4 bases and J lost 3, with 14 bases in between. Here the CDR3 DNA reads TGTGCCAGCAGCTACAGACCCGAACGGACAGATACGCAGTATTTT. This translates into CASSYRPERTDTQYF.

The chain employs TRBV19 and TRBJ2-5; 7 bases are a match to TRBD2. The CDR3 is 15 residues long. The junction had 11 bases not matched to a gene; V was cut back by 4 bases and J by 6 bases. Germline CDR1 and CDR2: LNHDA and SQIVND (reference sequence). CDR3 nucleotide sequence: TGTGCCAGTAGTACGTCGGGACTAAATTTCAAGACCCAGTACTTC. This sequence encodes CASSTSGLNFKTQYF.

The rearrangement uses TRBV3-1 (or the pseudogene TRBV3-2) and TRBJ1-6; 7 nucleotides match TRBD1. Germline lookup yields CDR1 LGHDT and CDR2 YNNKEL (reference sequence). This CDR3 contains 15 residues. V lost 3 bases and J lost 7; bases outside the gene matches: 6. CDR3 sequence reads: CASSHRQGRNSPLHF. The CDR3 DNA reads TGTGCCAGCAGCCACCGACAGGGTCGAAATTCACCCCTCCACTTT.

The table lists this clone with many counts. The CDR3 here is CASSFLNAGSSYNEQFF. The CDR3 DNA reads TGTGCCAGCAGCTTTTTGAACGCGGGTAGCTCCTACAATGAGCAGTTCTTC. V and J are TRBV5-6 and TRBJ2-1; TRBD2 might be the D (5 bases). Trimming pared 2 bases from V and 0 bases from J, leaving 15 bases between. CDR1 and CDR2 (germline): SGHDT, YYEEEE. This CDR3 has 17 residues.

The rearrangement joins TRBV5-1 to TRBJ1-2, with 8 nucleotides matching TRBD1. Looked up from germline, CDR1 is SGHRS and CDR2 is YFSETQ. The trim removed 1 base at V and 7 bases at J, leaving 15 bases unmatched. This CDR3 has 17 amino acids. The DNA for the CDR3 is TGCGCCAGCAGCTTGCAGGGGACAGGCACCACTCCTGGTGGCTACACCTTC. Amino acid sequence: CASSLQGTGTTPGGYTF. The entire variable domain, with the rest obtained from reference TRBV5-1 and TRBJ1-2, is as follows: KAGVTQTPRYLIKTRGQQVTLSCSPISGHRSVSWYQQTPGQGLQFLFEYFSETQRNKGNFPGRFSGRQFSNSRSEMNVSTLELGDSALYLCASSLQGTGTTPGGYTFGSGTRLTVV.

The gene calls are TRBV21-1 and TRBJ1-1. TRBV21-1 is reported as a pseudogene. The CDR3 totals 15 residues. CDR3 sequence (DNA): TGTGCCAGCAGCAAAGAGGCGGGGCTTGACACTGAAGCTTTCTTT. Its translation is CASSKEAGLDTEAFF.

The rearrangement uses TRBV28 and TRBJ2-7; D gene uncertain. V shed 7 bases and J shed 8 bases, with 12 bases lying between them. CDR3 length equals 11 residues. Germline CDR1 is MDHEN and CDR2 is SYDVKM. The CDR3 here is CASNIGTKQYF. DNA for the CDR3: TGTGCCAGCAACATTGGCACCAAGCAGTACTTC.

The chain joins TRBV10-2 to TRBJ2-7; D perhaps matches TRBD2 (5 bases). CDR1 and CDR2 from the germline V gene are WSHSY and SAAADI. Trimming removed 3 bases from V and 2 bases from J, with 11 bases in between. The CDR3 contains 14 residues. DNA of the CDR3: TGCGCCAGCAGTGAACTAGTCACCCCCTACGAGCAGTACTTC. This encodes CASSELVTPYEQYF.

The CDR3 region has the DNA TGTGCCAGTAGTATAAGCGGGGGTCAGCCCCAGCATTTT. Amino acids: CASSISGGQPQHF. This sequence joins TRBV19 and TRBJ1-5, with D tentatively TRBD1 (5 bases). The CDR3 totals 13 residues. Deletions cut 2 bases from V and 6 bases from J, with 8 bases between. Germline V gives CDR1 LNHDA, CDR2 SQIVND (reference sequence).

The chain links TRBV24-1 to TRBJ2-3; 8 bases line up with TRBD2. The CDR3 spans 16 residues. Germline V gives CDR1 KGHDR, CDR2 SFDVKD. J gave up 2 bases and V 1 base, and 4 bases lay outside the gene matches. The CDR3 region has the DNA TGTGCCACCAGTGATTTTACTAGCGGAATCACAGATACGCAGTATTTT. This encodes CATSDFTSGITDTQYF.

The genes are TRBV3-1 (or the pseudogene TRBV3-2) and TRBJ1-5, with D perhaps matching TRBD1 (6 bases). Germline V CDR1 and CDR2: LGHDT, YNNKEL (reference sequence). The CDR3 has 14 amino acids. V was shortened by 3 bases and J by 2 bases, with 8 bases between the two germline ends. CDR3 in DNA: TGTGCCAGCAGCCAGGGGGCCGGCAATCAGCCCCAGCATTTT. Amino acids: CASSQGAGNQPQHF.

This chain connects TRBV19 to TRBJ1-4; D unclear. The CDR3 is 18 amino acids. The V gene lost 2 bases and the J gene lost 1 base, with 17 bases spanning the gap. CDR1 and CDR2 (germline): LNHDA, SQIVND (reference sequence). DNA of the CDR3: TGTGCCAGTAGTATAAGATTATTGCGGCAAGTAACTAATGAAAAACTGTTTTTT. Its translation: CASSIRLLRQVTNEKLFF. The complete variable domain, with remaining parts taken from reference TRBV19 and TRBJ1-4, reads DGGITQSPKYLFRKEGQNVTLSCEQNLNHDAMYWYRQDPGQGLRLIYYSQIVNDFQKGDIAEGYSVSREKKESFPLTVTSAQKNPTAFYLCASSIRLLRQVTNEKLFFGSGTQLSVL.

V usage is TRBV28 and J usage is TRBJ1-2, with 7 bases that match TRBD1. This CDR3 comprises 15 residues. J gave up 8 bases and V 2 bases, and 11 bases lay outside the gene matches. Germline V lookup: CDR1 MDHEN, CDR2 SYDVKM. The CDR3 bases are TGTGCCAGCAGTTTAATTGTCGCAGGGGGGAACGGCTACACCTTC. It codes for CASSLIVAGGNGYTF.

This clone was counted once. This chain connects TRBV29-1 to TRBJ2-1, with 8 bases aligning to TRBD1. CDR3 size: 15 residues. The germline CDR1 and CDR2 sequences are SQVTM and ANQGSEA. Trimming at V came to 1 base and at J to 3 bases, leaving 5 bases not matched to a gene. The CDR3 loop is CSVEVPGGYYNEQFF. CDR3 in DNA: TGCAGCGTTGAAGTTCCAGGGGGCTACTACAATGAGCAGTTCTTC.

The chain has TRBV11-2 and TRBJ1-1; no clear D gene. The CDR3 runs 15 residues. V was trimmed by 1 base and J by 3 bases, leaving 12 bases between them. Germline CDR1 and CDR2: SGHAT and FQNNGV. In nucleotides, the CDR3 is TGTGCCAGCAGCTTAGGAGGGTTGACGGACACTGAAGCTTTCTTT. It specifies CASSLGGLTDTEAFF.

The rearrangement links TRBV7-9 to TRBJ1-5, with TRBD1 as a possible D gene (5 bases). Per the germline V gene, CDR1 is SEHNR and CDR2 is FQNEAQ (reference sequence). Between the trimmed V and J ends, which lost 4 bases and 9 bases, there was a span of 13 bases. The CDR3 sequence is 13 residues long. The CDR3 sequence is CASSSQGGPPQHF. In DNA, the CDR3 is TGTGCCAGCAGCTCCCAGGGAGGCCCGCCCCAGCATTTT.

The rearrangement joins TRBV18 to TRBJ2-1; perhaps TRBD1 as D (6 bases). The V gene's germline CDR1 is KGHSH and CDR2 LQKENI. V was cut by 5 bases and J by 9 bases, with 20 bases left in between. The CDR3 is 15 amino acids. CDR3: CASSKRTAGNGEQFF. In DNA form, the CDR3 reads TGTGCCAGCTCAAAACGGACAGCCGGTAACGGTGAGCAGTTCTTC.